These 13 T cell receptor beta chains were all obtained from the same sample, sequenced in a study of cytotoxic CD8 clonotypes in ibrutinib-treated CLL. Some clones are missing from TCRdb's copy, which holds only in-frame ones; the method was immunoSEQ multiplex PCR. The repertoire holds roughly 150,000 clones, 81% seen once, with about 1.9% in the top ten. The sample was PBMCs, taken after 12 months of ibrutinib treatment. The origin of the receptors is a human donor with chronic lymphocytic leukemia.

This clone turned up a few times. This sequence joins TRBV7-3 and TRBJ1-2; possible D gene TRBD1, 6 bases. The germline CDR1 and CDR2 sequences are SGHTA and FQGTGA. CDR3 length: 12 residues. V dropped 2 bases and J dropped 14 bases, with 15 bases sitting between them. The CDR3 region is CASSLEGTPRTF. CDR3 bases: TGTGCCAGCAGCTTAGAAGGGACACCTAGGACCTTC.

The chain employs TRBV7-2 and TRBJ2-3, with D maybe TRBD2 (6 bases). The CDR3 is made up of 16 amino acids. The V end was cut by 1 base, the J end by 7 bases, with 18 bases between. The germline CDR1 and CDR2 sequences are SGHTA and FQGNSA. CDR3 DNA: TGTGCCAGCAGCTTAGTCGGGGGAGGCATGATAAATACGCAGTATTTT. Protein product: CASSLVGGGMINTQYF.

V usage is TRBV5-1 and J usage is TRBJ2-2; no definite D call. The CDR3 has 16 residues. In germline, CDR1 is SGHRS, CDR2 YFSETQ. Trimming shortened V by 0 bases and J by 0 bases, and 9 bases separated the two germline ends. As DNA, the CDR3 is TGCGCCAGCAGCTTGGCCACAGATTCGAACACCGGGGAGCTGTTTTTT. Its protein is CASSLATDSNTGELFF.

This chain uses TRBV7-9 with TRBJ1-2; D ambiguous. The germline CDR1 and CDR2 sequences are SEHNR and FQNEAQ (reference sequence). V dropped 4 bases and J dropped 4 bases, with 4 bases sitting between them. The CDR3 runs 11 residues. The CDR3 DNA reads TGTGCCAGCAGCTCCACCTATGGCTACACCTTC. Residues: CASSSTYGYTF.

This chain connects TRBV5-4 to TRBJ2-3; 13 bases are shared with TRBD2. V lost 3 bases and J lost 0; bases outside the gene matches: 10. Germline values: CDR1 SGHNT, CDR2 YYREEE (reference sequence). This CDR3 spans 19 amino acids. In DNA form, the CDR3 reads TGTGCCAGCAGCTCCCTGGGGACTAGCGGGAATCCTAGCACAGATACGCAGTATTTT. It is translated as CASSSLGTSGNPSTDTQYF.

This sequence joins TRBV4-1 and TRBJ2-1; 8 nucleotides agree with TRBD2. Trimming removed 0 bases from V and 3 bases from J; junction bases left unmatched: 7. Germline loops: CDR1 MGHRA, CDR2 YSYEKL. The length of the CDR3 is 17 residues. DNA for the CDR3: TGCGCCAGCAGCCAAGATGACGGCCTAGCGGGCTACAATGAGCAGTTCTTC. Protein sequence: CASSQDDGLAGYNEQFF.

The rearrangement links TRBV18 to TRBJ2-3, with D maybe TRBD1 (5 bases). This CDR3 is 12 amino acids long. The germline V and J ends were trimmed by 5 bases and 6 bases, with 9 bases remaining between them. Germline V gene lookup returns CDR1 KGHSH and CDR2 LQKENI. The CDR3 nucleotides are TGTGCCAGCTCATCGAAGGGGGATACGCAGTATTTT. This codes for CASSSKGDTQYF.

With regard to this clone: Other DNA sequences in the sample encode the same CDR3. The V call is TRBV6-5, the J call TRBJ1-1, with 10 bases identical to TRBD1. Germline lookup yields CDR1 MNHEY and CDR2 SVGAGI. With V trimmed by 5 bases and J by 1 base, 4 bases remained unmatched. The CDR3 spans 15 residues. CDR3 sequence: CASSPRDRGNTEAFF. The CDR3 DNA reads as TGTGCCAGCAGTCCGCGGGACAGGGGGAACACTGAAGCTTTCTTT.

The chain is built from TRBV4-2 and TRBJ1-1; unclear D gene. V dropped 1 base and J dropped 1 base, with 13 bases sitting between them. Germline V gives CDR1 LGHNA, CDR2 YNFKEQ. This CDR3 region has 16 residues. The CDR3 bases are TGTGCCAGCAGCCAAGTGGCAGGCTCGGGGAACACTGAAGCTTTCTTT. This codes for CASSQVAGSGNTEAFF.

CDR3 loop: CASSQDGIAGFAYNEQFF. The CDR3 coding sequence is TGTGCCAGCAGCCAAGATGGGATAGCGGGATTTGCCTACAATGAGCAGTTCTTC. V gene TRBV4-2 combines with J gene TRBJ2-1; 8 bases align to TRBD2. The germline gives CDR1 LGHNA, CDR2 YNFKEQ. The junction had 9 bases not matched to a gene; V was cut back by 0 bases and J by 2 bases. The CDR3 length is 18 residues.

The rearrangement links TRBV28 to TRBJ2-7; TRBD1 matches 7 bases. The CDR3 has 15 residues. V lost 4 bases, J lost 3 bases, and 9 bases stayed unmatched. Looked up from germline, CDR1 is MDHEN and CDR2 is SYDVKM. The CDR3 DNA is TGTGCCAGCAGTTCTGAGGGGGCCGGCAACTACGAGCAGTACTTC. It yields the protein CASSSEGAGNYEQYF. The full variable domain, completed using reference TRBV28 and TRBJ2-7, is DVKVTQSSRYLVKRTGEKVFLECVQDMDHENMFWYRQDPGLGLRLIYFSYDVKMKEKGDIPEGYSVSREKKERFSLILESASTNQTSMYLCASSSEGAGNYEQYFGPGTRLTVT.

The chain is built from TRBV5-1 and TRBJ1-2, with 9 bases identical to TRBD1. J lost 8 bases, V lost 0 bases, and 11 bases had no gene match. Germline CDR1 reads SGHRS; CDR2 reads YFSETQ. CDR3 length equals 16 residues. CDR3 protein: CASSLGGTGNSGGYTF. The CDR3 DNA follows: TGCGCCAGCAGCTTGGGCGGGACAGGGAACTCGGGAGGCTACACCTTC.

The CDR3 DNA follows: TGTGCCAGCAGTTCCGGAATCTACGAGCAGTACTTC. Residues: CASSSGIYEQYF. V gene TRBV28 combines with J gene TRBJ2-7; D is unclear. The CDR3 is made up of 12 amino acids. The germline V and J ends were trimmed by 4 bases and 3 bases, with 7 bases remaining between them. The germline gives CDR1 MDHEN, CDR2 SYDVKM.